These T cell receptor beta chains were read from a single sample in a study of tissue T cells after allogeneic stem cell transplantation. The table came from immunoSEQ multiplex PCR; TCRdb's copy has only in-frame clones and leaves some out. The data show about 43,000 clones, roughly 90% seen once. The specimen was blood, collected before transplantation. These receptor sequences come from a woman aged 35-75 years who later had graft-versus-host disease after an allogeneic stem cell transplant. Both conserved end residues are part of each CDR3. The order of the fields is V gene, D gene, clone size, J gene, CDR3 DNA, CDR3 protein. D genes are given only for firm matches. For some rows the clone size is stated as once, few or many, or as a class when expanded; others skip it.

V: TRBV5-4
D: NA
size: NA
J: TRBJ1-1
DNA: TGTGCCAGCAGTTCTGGCCACAGGCCCCTCGGTGACACTGAAGCTTTCTTT
CDR3: CASSSGHRPLGDTEAFF

V: TRBV7-2
D: TRBD2
size: NA
J: TRBJ2-3
DNA: TGTGCCAGCAGCCAGCGACTAGCGGGAGTAGATACGCAGTATTTT
CDR3: CASSQRLAGVDTQYF

V: TRBV6-5
D: NA
size: NA
J: TRBJ1-1
DNA: TGTGCCAGCAGAGCGCCGAACACTGAAGCTTTCTTT
CDR3: CASRAPNTEAFF

V: TRBV28
D: TRBD1
size: NA
J: TRBJ1-3
DNA: TGTGCCAGCAGTGAATCGGGACAGGGGGCTTTAAGTGGAAACACCATATATTTT
CDR3: CASSESGQGALSGNTIYF

V: TRBV28
D: TRBD1
size: NA
J: TRBJ1-2
DNA: TGTGCCAGCAGGAAACAGGGGGCCTCTATCGGCTACACCTTC
CDR3: CASRKQGASIGYTF

V: TRBV12-3/TRBV12-4
D: TRBD1
size: once
J: TRBJ2-1
DNA: TGTGCCAGCAGCCGGGACAGGGTCGATGAGCAGTTCTTC
CDR3: CASSRDRVDEQFF

V: TRBV30
D: NA
size: NA
J: TRBJ1-5
DNA: TGTGCCTGGAGTGTTCGAGGGTCAGGGAATCAGCCCCAGCATTTT
CDR3: CAWSVRGSGNQPQHF

V: TRBV7-9
D: NA
size: once
J: TRBJ1-2
DNA: TGTGCCAGCAGCCGTTCGATGACAAAGGAAGGCTACACCTTC
CDR3: CASSRSMTKEGYTF

V: TRBV2
D: NA
size: NA
J: TRBJ1-5
DNA: TGTGCCAGCAGTACTAGACAGGCCAATCAGCCCCAGCATTTT
CDR3: CASSTRQANQPQHF

V: TRBV4-3
D: TRBD1
size: NA
J: TRBJ1-1
DNA: TGCGCCAGCAGCCAAGAAACACAGGGGATGAACACTGAAGCTTTCTTT
CDR3: CASSQETQGMNTEAFF

V: TRBV7-9
D: NA
size: NA
J: TRBJ2-1
DNA: TGTGCCAGCAGCCTCAACGGACAGCCAGGCGATGAGCAGTTCTTC
CDR3: CASSLNGQPGDEQFF

V: TRBV29-1
D: NA
size: NA
J: TRBJ2-5
DNA: TGCAGCGTTGAATCGAGGAGGGAAGGACGAGAGACCCAGTACTTC
CDR3: CSVESRREGRETQYF

V: TRBV28
D: NA
size: NA
J: TRBJ2-7
DNA: TGTGCCAGCAGTTACGGGTACGAGCAGTACTTC
CDR3: CASSYGYEQYF

V: TRBV3-1/TRBV3-2
D: NA
size: NA
J: TRBJ1-1
DNA: TGTGCCAGCAGCCCACGTTGTCCCACAATTCGCACTGAAGCTTTCTTT
CDR3: CASSPRCPTIRTEAFF

V: TRBV5-1
D: NA
size: NA
J: TRBJ2-7
DNA: TGCGCCAGCAGCTTGTACGAGCAGTACTTC
CDR3: CASSLYEQYF

V: TRBV4-1
D: NA
size: NA
J: TRBJ1-1
DNA: TGCGCCAGCAGCCACGTCGCTGGGACGGATGAAGCTTTCTTT
CDR3: CASSHVAGTDEAFF

V: TRBV7-2
D: NA
size: NA
J: TRBJ2-7
DNA: TGTGCCAGCAGCTTTTCCTACGAGCAGTACTTC
CDR3: CASSFSYEQYF

V: TRBV9
D: TRBD2
size: NA
J: TRBJ2-2
DNA: TGTGCCAGCAGCGTAAGGGGAGGGGTAACCGGGGAGCTGTTTTTT
CDR3: CASSVRGGVTGELFF

V: TRBV7-2
D: TRBD1
size: NA
J: TRBJ1-5
DNA: TGTGCCAGCAGCCCAATGTCCAGGGGGTTGGGCAATCAGCCCCAGCATTTT
CDR3: CASSPMSRGLGNQPQHF

V: TRBV27
D: NA
size: NA
J: TRBJ1-5
DNA: TGTGCCAGCAGTTTAGAGAGCCTCCTACGGGATCAGCCCCAGCATTTT
CDR3: CASSLESLLRDQPQHF

V: TRBV7-2
D: NA
size: NA
J: TRBJ2-2
DNA: TGTGCCAGCAGCCTTCGGGGTCGGGAGCTGTTTTTT
CDR3: CASSLRGRELFF

V: TRBV6-2/TRBV6-3
D: NA
size: NA
J: TRBJ2-7
DNA: TGTGCCAGCAGTTACGACCCCCGGGACGGGACCTACGAGCAGTACTTC
CDR3: CASSYDPRDGTYEQYF

V: TRBV27
D: TRBD1
size: NA
J: TRBJ1-5
DNA: TGTGCCAGCAGTACGACAGGGTGGAATCAGCCCCAGCATTTT
CDR3: CASSTTGWNQPQHF

V: TRBV3-1/TRBV3-2
D: NA
size: NA
J: TRBJ2-2
DNA: TGTGCCAGCAGCCAAGAACGGAACACCGGGGAGCTGTTTTTT
CDR3: CASSQERNTGELFF

V: TRBV27
D: NA
size: NA
J: TRBJ2-7
DNA: TGTGCCAGCAGTACTTTAGGGCAAACCTACGAGCAGTACTTC
CDR3: CASSTLGQTYEQYF

V: TRBV7-3
D: NA
size: NA
J: TRBJ2-6
DNA: TGTGCCAGCAGCCCCCAGGGGGGTGGGGCCAACGTCCTGACTTTC
CDR3: CASSPQGGGANVLTF

V: TRBV4-3
D: NA
size: NA
J: TRBJ2-7
DNA: TGCGCCAGCAGCCAAGATTGGTCGCCTCTTACCTACGAGCAGTACTTC
CDR3: CASSQDWSPLTYEQYF

V: TRBV14
D: TRBD2
size: NA
J: TRBJ2-1
DNA: TGTGCCAGCAGACAAGGGACTAGCGGGAGTGCCTACAATGAGCAGTTCTTC
CDR3: CASRQGTSGSAYNEQFF

V: TRBV7-9
D: NA
size: NA
J: TRBJ1-2
DNA: TGTGCCAGCAGCTCCTCGGGGACGCCCTATGGCTACACCTTC
CDR3: CASSSSGTPYGYTF

V: TRBV29-1
D: NA
size: NA
J: TRBJ2-5
DNA: TGCAGCGTTGAACCCGGGGATCAAGAGACCCAGTACTTC
CDR3: CSVEPGDQETQYF

V: TRBV10-3
D: NA
size: NA
J: TRBJ2-7
DNA: TGTGCCATCAGTACGACTGCCCGGGGCGAGCAGTACTTC
CDR3: CAISTTARGEQYF

V: TRBV30
D: NA
size: NA
J: TRBJ2-3
DNA: TGTGCCTGGATGATCCTGACAGATACGCAGTATTTT
CDR3: CAWMILTDTQYF

V: TRBV28
D: NA
size: NA
J: TRBJ2-7
DNA: TGTGCCAGCACCCGGACAGACCCTATTTACGAGCAGTACTTC
CDR3: CASTRTDPIYEQYF

V: TRBV2
D: NA
size: NA
J: TRBJ2-3
DNA: TGTGCCAGCAGTGACTTGAGGGACACAGATACGCAGTATTTT
CDR3: CASSDLRDTDTQYF

V: TRBV28
D: NA
size: once
J: TRBJ2-2
DNA: TGTGCCAGCAGTTTATACTACTCGGGAGCCAAGAAATACACCGGGGAGCTGTTTTTT
CDR3: CASSLYYSGAKKYTGELFF

V: TRBV6-6
D: TRBD1
size: once
J: TRBJ2-1
DNA: TGTGCCAGCAGAGCCGGGACAGGGTTCAATGAGCAGTTCTTC
CDR3: CASRAGTGFNEQFF

V: TRBV11-2
D: TRBD1
size: NA
J: TRBJ1-2
DNA: TGTGCCAGCAGCCTTGACAGGGAGCAGAACTATGGCTACACCTTC
CDR3: CASSLDREQNYGYTF

V: TRBV4-2
D: NA
size: NA
J: TRBJ2-3
DNA: TGTGCCAGCAGCCAAGATGGGGCCGGGACTTCCACAGATACGCAGTATTTT
CDR3: CASSQDGAGTSTDTQYF

V: TRBV30
D: NA
size: once
J: TRBJ2-3
DNA: TGTGCCTGGAGCGTCCGGGCCCCAAGAACAGATACGCAGTATTTT
CDR3: CAWSVRAPRTDTQYF

V: TRBV6-5
D: TRBD1
size: NA
J: TRBJ1-6
DNA: TGTGCCAGCAGCCACCCGGGACAGGGTAATTCACCCCTCCACTTT
CDR3: CASSHPGQGNSPLHF

V: TRBV9
D: NA
size: NA
J: TRBJ1-3
DNA: TGTGCCAGCAGCCCCGAAGGGACTGGAAACACCATATATTTT
CDR3: CASSPEGTGNTIYF

V: TRBV5-1
D: NA
size: NA
J: TRBJ2-1
DNA: TGCGCCAGCAGCTTGGTTGGGGATACCTACAATGAGCAGTTCTTC
CDR3: CASSLVGDTYNEQFF

V: TRBV5-4
D: TRBD1
size: NA
J: TRBJ2-7
DNA: TGTGCCAGCAGCTTAGGGGACAGGTACTACGAGCAGTACTTC
CDR3: CASSLGDRYYEQYF

V: TRBV10-3
D: NA
size: once
J: TRBJ2-6
DNA: TGTGCCATCAGTGAGTCGGGGGGTGGGGCCAACGTCCTGACTTTC
CDR3: CAISESGGGANVLTF

V: TRBV5-6
D: TRBD1
size: NA
J: TRBJ1-3
DNA: TGTGCCAGCAGCAGGGGGCTTTCTGGAAACACCATATATTTT
CDR3: CASSRGLSGNTIYF

V: TRBV10-3
D: NA
size: once
J: TRBJ1-1
DNA: TGTGCCATCAGTGACTTTTTAGTTAACACTGAAGCTTTCTTT
CDR3: CAISDFLVNTEAFF

V: TRBV19
D: TRBD2
size: NA
J: TRBJ2-1
DNA: TGTGCCAGTCAAGGGACTAGCGGGAGGGCCTCGGCGTTCTTC
CDR3: CASQGTSGRASAFF

V: TRBV3-1/TRBV3-2
D: NA
size: NA
J: TRBJ2-7
DNA: TGTGCCAGCACCGCTGGAGCCTACGAGCAGTACTTC
CDR3: CASTAGAYEQYF

V: TRBV5-1
D: TRBD1
size: NA
J: TRBJ2-4
DNA: TGCGCCAGCACACAAACCGGGACAGGGGGTACGAACATTCAGTACTTC
CDR3: CASTQTGTGGTNIQYF

V: TRBV6-5
D: TRBD2
size: NA
J: TRBJ2-1
DNA: TGTGCCAACGCTCGTCAAGCGGGGTCCTACAATGAGCAGTTCTTC
CDR3: CANARQAGSYNEQFF

V: TRBV9
D: NA
size: NA
J: TRBJ2-7
DNA: TGTGCCAGCAGCGTAGGACCCATTGGTCCTTACGAGCAGTACTTC
CDR3: CASSVGPIGPYEQYF

V: TRBV28
D: TRBD1
size: NA
J: TRBJ1-2
DNA: TGTGCCAGCAGTTTATCCGACAGGGGGCAGAACGGCTACACCTTC
CDR3: CASSLSDRGQNGYTF

V: TRBV12-3/TRBV12-4
D: NA
size: NA
J: TRBJ2-4
DNA: TGTGCCAGCAGTCAGGCGGCCAAAAACATTCAGTACTTC
CDR3: CASSQAAKNIQYF

V: TRBV12-3/TRBV12-4
D: NA
size: NA
J: TRBJ2-7
DNA: TGTGCCAGCAGCCGAAAGAGGGGCGAGCAGTACTTC
CDR3: CASSRKRGEQYF

V: TRBV28
D: TRBD1
size: NA
J: TRBJ2-3
DNA: TGTGCCAGCAGCTGGGACAGGGACAACACAGATACGCAGTATTTT
CDR3: CASSWDRDNTDTQYF

V: TRBV4-2
D: NA
size: NA
J: TRBJ2-5
DNA: TGTGCCAGCAGCCAAGATCCGGACAGCGGTGAGACCCAGTACTTC
CDR3: CASSQDPDSGETQYF

V: TRBV6-6
D: NA
size: NA
J: TRBJ1-4
DNA: TGCACTATAGGACCGCAATCTGAAAAACTGTTTTTT
CDR3: CTIGPQSEKLFF